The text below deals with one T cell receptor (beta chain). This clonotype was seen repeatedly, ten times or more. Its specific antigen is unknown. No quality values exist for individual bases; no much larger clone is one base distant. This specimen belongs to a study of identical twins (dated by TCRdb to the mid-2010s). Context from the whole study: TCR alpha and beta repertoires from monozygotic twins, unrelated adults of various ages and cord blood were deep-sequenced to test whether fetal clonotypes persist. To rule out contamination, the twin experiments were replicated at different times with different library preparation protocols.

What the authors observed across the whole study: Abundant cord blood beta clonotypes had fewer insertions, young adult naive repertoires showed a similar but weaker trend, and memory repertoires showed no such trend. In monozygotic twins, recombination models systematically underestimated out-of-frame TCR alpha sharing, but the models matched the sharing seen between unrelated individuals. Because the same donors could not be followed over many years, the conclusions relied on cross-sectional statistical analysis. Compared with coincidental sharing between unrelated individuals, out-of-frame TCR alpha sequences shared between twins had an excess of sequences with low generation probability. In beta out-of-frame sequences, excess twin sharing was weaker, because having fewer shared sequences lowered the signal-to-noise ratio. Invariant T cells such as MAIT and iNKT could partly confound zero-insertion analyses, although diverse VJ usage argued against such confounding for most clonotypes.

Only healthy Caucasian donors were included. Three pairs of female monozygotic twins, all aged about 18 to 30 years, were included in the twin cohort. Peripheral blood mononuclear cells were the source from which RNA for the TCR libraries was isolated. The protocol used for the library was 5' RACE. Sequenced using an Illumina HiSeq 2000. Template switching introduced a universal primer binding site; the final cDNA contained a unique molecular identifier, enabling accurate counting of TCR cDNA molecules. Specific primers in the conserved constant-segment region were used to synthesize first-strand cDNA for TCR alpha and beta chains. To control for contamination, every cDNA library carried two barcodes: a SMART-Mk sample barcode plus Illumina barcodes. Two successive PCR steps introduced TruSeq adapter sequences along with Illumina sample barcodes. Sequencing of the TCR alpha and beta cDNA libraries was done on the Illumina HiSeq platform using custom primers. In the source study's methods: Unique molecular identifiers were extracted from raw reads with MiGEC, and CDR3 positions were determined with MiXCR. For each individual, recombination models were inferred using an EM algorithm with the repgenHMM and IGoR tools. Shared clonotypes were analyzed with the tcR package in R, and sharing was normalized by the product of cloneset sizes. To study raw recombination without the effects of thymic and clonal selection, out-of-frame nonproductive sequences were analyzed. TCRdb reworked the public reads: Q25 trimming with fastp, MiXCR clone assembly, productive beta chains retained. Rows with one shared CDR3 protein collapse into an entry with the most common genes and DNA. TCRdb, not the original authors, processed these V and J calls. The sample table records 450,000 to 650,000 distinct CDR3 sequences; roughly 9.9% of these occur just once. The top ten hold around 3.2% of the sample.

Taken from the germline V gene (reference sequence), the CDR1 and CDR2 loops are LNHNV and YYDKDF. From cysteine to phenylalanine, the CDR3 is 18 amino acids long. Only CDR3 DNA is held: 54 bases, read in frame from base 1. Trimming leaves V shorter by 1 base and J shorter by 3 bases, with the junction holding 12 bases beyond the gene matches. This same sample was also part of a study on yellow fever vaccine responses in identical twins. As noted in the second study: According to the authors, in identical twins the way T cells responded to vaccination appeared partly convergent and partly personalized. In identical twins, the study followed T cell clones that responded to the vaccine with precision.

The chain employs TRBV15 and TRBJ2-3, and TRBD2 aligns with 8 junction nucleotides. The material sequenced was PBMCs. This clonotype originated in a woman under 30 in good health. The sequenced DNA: TGTGCCACCAGCAGAGGCGGGAGGCGGGGTCAGAGAACAGATACGCAGTATTTT. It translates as CATSRGGRRGQRTDTQYF.